This T cell receptor (beta chain) was recorded in a study of T cell responses to AZD1222 COVID-19 vaccine. TCRdb's table, derived via immunoSEQ multiplex PCR, lists solely in-frame clones and lacks some. The data hold 150,000 to 190,000 clones, with about 87% observed a single time. Trimming stripped 7 bases from V and 3 bases from J, with 10 bases between. This CDR3 has 12 residues. Germline V gene data show CDR1 as MNHEY and CDR2 as SVGAGI. Notes on this clone: Antigen unknown.

Whole-study findings and limits: There were repertoire samples only from the period after the peak T cell response. The CD4 TCRs associated with vaccination extended across spike and predominated at 160-218 and 743-854. Recipients of AZD1222 seropositive at baseline numbered only 6 or 7.

V and J are TRBV6-5 and TRBJ2-7; TRBD1 is a possible D gene (5 bases). This receptor was obtained from an adult who received the AZD1222 COVID-19 vaccine. The sequencing here drew on peripheral blood, taken 28 days after the second AZD1222 dose. The CDR3 bases are TGTGCCAGCACCCTGCAGGGCTACGAGCAGTACTTC. Amino acid sequence: CASTLQGYEQYF.